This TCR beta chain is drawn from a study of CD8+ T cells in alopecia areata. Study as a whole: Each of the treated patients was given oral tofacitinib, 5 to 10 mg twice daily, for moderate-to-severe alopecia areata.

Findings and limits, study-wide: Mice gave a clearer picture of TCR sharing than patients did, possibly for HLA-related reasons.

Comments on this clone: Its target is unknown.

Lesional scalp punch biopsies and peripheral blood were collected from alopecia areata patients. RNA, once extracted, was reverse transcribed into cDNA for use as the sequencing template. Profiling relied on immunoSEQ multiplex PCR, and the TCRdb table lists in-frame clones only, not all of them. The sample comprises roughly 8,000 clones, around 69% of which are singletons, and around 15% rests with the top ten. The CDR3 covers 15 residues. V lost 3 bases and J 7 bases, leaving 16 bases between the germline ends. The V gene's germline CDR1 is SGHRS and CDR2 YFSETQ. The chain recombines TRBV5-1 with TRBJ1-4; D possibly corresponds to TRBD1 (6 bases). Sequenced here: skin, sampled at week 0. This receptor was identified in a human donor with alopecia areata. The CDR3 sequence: CASSWGTGTPEKLFF. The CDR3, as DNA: TGCGCCAGCAGCTGGGGCACAGGGACTCCTGAAAAACTGTTTTTT.